A selection of T cell receptor beta chains follows, all from one sample in a study of T cell responses to AZD1222 COVID-19 vaccine. This table comes from immunoSEQ multiplex PCR, and its TCRdb copy is limited to in-frame clones, with some not included. Of roughly 130,000 clones in the sample, roughly 93% were seen once. Specimen: peripheral blood, collected on day 0 of AZD1222 vaccination. Receptors originate from an adult in good health. CDR3s include the opening cysteine and the closing phenylalanine or tryptophan. D genes are given only for firm matches. Clone sizes are given selectively: once, few, many, or a class where the clone is expanded.

clone size: .
D gene: .
J gene: TRBJ2-3
V gene: TRBV11-2
CDR3 DNA: TGTGCCAGCAGCCGCGAGGATACGCAGTATTTT
CDR3 protein: CASSREDTQYF

clone size: .
D gene: TRBD1
J gene: TRBJ2-3
V gene: TRBV7-2
CDR3 DNA: TGTGCCAGCAGCCTCCGGGACAGGGGGGGAGATACGCAGTATTTT
CDR3 protein: CASSLRDRGGDTQYF

clone size: .
D gene: TRBD2
J gene: TRBJ2-1
V gene: TRBV5-6
CDR3 DNA: TGTGCCAGCAGCTTGGGTGGCGGGAGATCCTACAATGAGCAGTTCTTC
CDR3 protein: CASSLGGGRSYNEQFF

clone size: .
D gene: .
J gene: TRBJ2-2
V gene: TRBV10-1
CDR3 DNA: TGCGCCAGCAGCCAGGGGATTAACACCGGGGAGCTGTTTTTT
CDR3 protein: CASSQGINTGELFF

clone size: .
D gene: TRBD2
J gene: TRBJ2-1
V gene: TRBV11-2
CDR3 DNA: TGTGCCAGCAGCCATCCGGGACTAGCGGGAGCAAGGCATGAGCAGTTCTTC
CDR3 protein: CASSHPGLAGARHEQFF

clone size: once
D gene: .
J gene: TRBJ1-2
V gene: TRBV6-2/TRBV6-3
CDR3 DNA: TGTGCCAGCAGCCGTCGACAATTAGCTAACTATGGCTACACCTTC
CDR3 protein: CASSRRQLANYGYTF

clone size: few
D gene: .
J gene: TRBJ1-1
V gene: TRBV20-1
CDR3 DNA: TGCAGTGCTAGTGCCATGTCGATCGCGACTGAAGCTTTCTTT
CDR3 protein: CSASAMSIATEAFF

clone size: .
D gene: TRBD2
J gene: TRBJ2-1
V gene: TRBV27
CDR3 DNA: TGTGCCAGCAGTTTATCGTCGAGACTAGCGGGGTTCTACAATGAGCAGTTCTTC
CDR3 protein: CASSLSSRLAGFYNEQFF

clone size: .
D gene: .
J gene: TRBJ1-3
V gene: TRBV30
CDR3 DNA: TGTGCCTGGAGTTTCATCAGCTCTGGAAACACCATATATTTT
CDR3 protein: CAWSFISSGNTIYF

clone size: .
D gene: .
J gene: TRBJ1-1
V gene: TRBV3-1/TRBV3-2
CDR3 DNA: TGTGCCAGCAGCCAAGTTTTGGGGGGAAACACTGAAGCTTTCTTT
CDR3 protein: CASSQVLGGNTEAFF

clone size: .
D gene: TRBD1
J gene: TRBJ2-7
V gene: TRBV7-2
CDR3 DNA: TGTGCCAGCAGCGTCCGGACAGGGGACTCCTACGAGCAGTACTTC
CDR3 protein: CASSVRTGDSYEQYF

clone size: .
D gene: TRBD1
J gene: TRBJ1-1
V gene: TRBV5-1
CDR3 DNA: TGCGCCAGCAGCGAACAGGGGGCAGAAACTGAAGCTTTCTTT
CDR3 protein: CASSEQGAETEAFF

clone size: .
D gene: .
J gene: TRBJ1-2
V gene: TRBV18
CDR3 DNA: TGTGCCAGCTCACCGCCGGGTGTGGAGGGCTATGGCTACACCTTC
CDR3 protein: CASSPPGVEGYGYTF

clone size: .
D gene: TRBD1
J gene: TRBJ1-1
V gene: TRBV5-4
CDR3 DNA: TGTGCCAGCAGCTTTAAAGGGGGCGGAACTGAAGCTTTCTTT
CDR3 protein: CASSFKGGGTEAFF

clone size: .
D gene: .
J gene: TRBJ1-2
V gene: TRBV30
CDR3 DNA: TGTGCCTGGAGTGTGGCAGGGTTTAGTCTATATGGCTACACCTTC
CDR3 protein: CAWSVAGFSLYGYTF

clone size: .
D gene: .
J gene: TRBJ1-6
V gene: TRBV3-1/TRBV3-2
CDR3 DNA: TGTGCCAGCAGCCCACCTGCAGGACAGAGCTTGGGTAATTCACCCCTCCACTTT
CDR3 protein: CASSPPAGQSLGNSPLHF

clone size: .
D gene: .
J gene: TRBJ1-1
V gene: TRBV27
CDR3 DNA: TGTGCCAGCTATCCCCGGGGGGTAGGCACTGAAGCTTTCTTT
CDR3 protein: CASYPRGVGTEAFF

clone size: .
D gene: TRBD1
J gene: TRBJ2-6
V gene: TRBV7-6
CDR3 DNA: TGTGCCAGCAGCCGGGGACAGGGTTTCCCTGGGGCCAACGTCCTGACTTTC
CDR3 protein: CASSRGQGFPGANVLTF

clone size: .
D gene: .
J gene: TRBJ2-1
V gene: TRBV29-1
CDR3 DNA: TGCAGCGTTGATAGTAAGGAGTCCCCCTACAATGAGCAGTTCTTC
CDR3 protein: CSVDSKESPYNEQFF

clone size: .
D gene: .
J gene: TRBJ2-7
V gene: TRBV10-3
CDR3 DNA: TGTGCCATCAAGGGCGTGGCCTACCCGGGGTACGAGCAGTACTTC
CDR3 protein: CAIKGVAYPGYEQYF

clone size: .
D gene: .
J gene: TRBJ1-1
V gene: TRBV5-1
CDR3 DNA: TGCGCCAGCAAAGGGGACACTGAAGCTTTCTTT
CDR3 protein: CASKGDTEAFF

clone size: .
D gene: TRBD2
J gene: TRBJ2-5
V gene: TRBV19
CDR3 DNA: TGTGCCAGTAGTAAAATTAGCGGGAGCCCCATCGAGACCCAGTACTTC
CDR3 protein: CASSKISGSPIETQYF

clone size: .
D gene: .
J gene: TRBJ2-3
V gene: TRBV27
CDR3 DNA: TGTGCCAGCAGTTTAACCCAATCGTTCCATACGCAGTATTTT
CDR3 protein: CASSLTQSFHTQYF

clone size: .
D gene: .
J gene: TRBJ2-2
V gene: TRBV4-3
CDR3 DNA: TGCGCCAGCAGCCAAAGAGCCCCCGGGGAGCTGTTTTTT
CDR3 protein: CASSQRAPGELFF

clone size: .
D gene: .
J gene: TRBJ2-2
V gene: TRBV10-3
CDR3 DNA: TGTGCCATCAGTGGTACCAGCGACCCCGGGGAGCTGTTTTTT
CDR3 protein: CAISGTSDPGELFF

clone size: .
D gene: .
J gene: TRBJ2-3
V gene: TRBV6-5
CDR3 DNA: TGTGCCAGCAGTTATGGGGCCACAGATACGCAGTATTTT
CDR3 protein: CASSYGATDTQYF

clone size: .
D gene: .
J gene: TRBJ1-6
V gene: TRBV7-8
CDR3 DNA: TGTGCCAGCAGCCCGTCGAGGGAGTCACCCCTCCACTTT
CDR3 protein: CASSPSRESPLHF

clone size: .
D gene: .
J gene: TRBJ2-1
V gene: TRBV29-1
CDR3 DNA: TGCAGCGCCCTAGAAGGGGACTACAATGAGCAGTTCTTC
CDR3 protein: CSALEGDYNEQFF

clone size: .
D gene: TRBD2
J gene: TRBJ2-3
V gene: TRBV10-3
CDR3 DNA: TGTGCCATCACCGTAGCGGGAGCAGGTCCACAGTATTTT
CDR3 protein: CAITVAGAGPQYF

clone size: .
D gene: .
J gene: TRBJ2-1
V gene: TRBV5-1
CDR3 DNA: TGCGCCAGCAGCTCTCGCCCCGGGACTCCCTCAAGCTCCTACAATGAGCAGTTCTTC
CDR3 protein: CASSSRPGTPSSSYNEQFF

clone size: .
D gene: .
J gene: TRBJ1-2
V gene: TRBV7-8
CDR3 DNA: TGTGCCAGCAGCCCCTACAGGGTTGAGGACTATGGCTACACCTTC
CDR3 protein: CASSPYRVEDYGYTF

clone size: .
D gene: .
J gene: TRBJ2-2
V gene: TRBV18
CDR3 DNA: TGTGCCAGCTCACGATTAACCCCAGGTAGCCGCGGGGAGCTGTTTTTT
CDR3 protein: CASSRLTPGSRGELFF

clone size: .
D gene: TRBD1
J gene: TRBJ2-1
V gene: TRBV12-3/TRBV12-4
CDR3 DNA: TGTGCCAGCAGTGGGGGACAGGCGTATAAGTTCTTC
CDR3 protein: CASSGGQAYKFF

clone size: once
D gene: .
J gene: TRBJ1-6
V gene: TRBV12-3/TRBV12-4
CDR3 DNA: TGTGCCAGCAGGGCAGGGTGGTGGAAACCCCTCCACTTT
CDR3 protein: CASRAGWWKPLHF

clone size: .
D gene: .
J gene: TRBJ1-2
V gene: TRBV18
CDR3 DNA: TGTGCCAGCTCACCACCATCCGGGGTTGGGGGCTACACCTTC
CDR3 protein: CASSPPSGVGGYTF

clone size: .
D gene: .
J gene: TRBJ1-1
V gene: TRBV9
CDR3 DNA: TGTGCCAGCAGCGTTGGGACCGGAGCGGGGACTGAAGCTTTCTTT
CDR3 protein: CASSVGTGAGTEAFF

clone size: .
D gene: TRBD1
J gene: TRBJ1-2
V gene: TRBV30
CDR3 DNA: TGTGCCTGGAGTAACCGACAGGGCGGCTACACCTTC
CDR3 protein: CAWSNRQGGYTF

clone size: once
D gene: TRBD1
J gene: TRBJ1-2
V gene: TRBV5-6
CDR3 DNA: TGTGCCAGCGTCAGGGGGCGCCCCGGGGGCTACACCTTC
CDR3 protein: CASVRGRPGGYTF

clone size: few
D gene: .
J gene: TRBJ1-2
V gene: TRBV6-1
CDR3 DNA: TGTGCCAGCAGTGATCAAGGACGTGGCTACACCTTC
CDR3 protein: CASSDQGRGYTF

clone size: .
D gene: .
J gene: TRBJ2-1
V gene: TRBV7-3
CDR3 DNA: TGTGCCAGCAGCTTCGGGGGAGAGAAGCAGTTCTTC
CDR3 protein: CASSFGGEKQFF

clone size: .
D gene: .
J gene: TRBJ2-4
V gene: TRBV11-2
CDR3 DNA: TGTGCCAGCAGCCCGAACAGCGTGGGCACGGACATTCAGTACTTC
CDR3 protein: CASSPNSVGTDIQYF

clone size: .
D gene: TRBD1
J gene: TRBJ1-1
V gene: TRBV18
CDR3 DNA: TGTGCCAGCTCACCAGGACAGGGTTTCGGAAACACTGAAGCTTTCTTT
CDR3 protein: CASSPGQGFGNTEAFF

clone size: .
D gene: .
J gene: TRBJ2-2
V gene: TRBV2
CDR3 DNA: TGTGCCAGCAGTGAAGCGCAGGGCTTCGGGGGAACCGGGGAGCTGTTTTTT
CDR3 protein: CASSEAQGFGGTGELFF

clone size: .
D gene: .
J gene: TRBJ2-1
V gene: TRBV3-1/TRBV3-2
CDR3 DNA: TGTGCCAGCAGCCGTACAATAGCCACGAGGTCCAATGAGCAGTTCTTC
CDR3 protein: CASSRTIATRSNEQFF

clone size: .
D gene: TRBD1
J gene: TRBJ2-7
V gene: TRBV4-2
CDR3 DNA: TGTGCTAGCAGCCAAGATTACGGGACAGGGGAACCAAATTCCTACGAGCAGTACTTC
CDR3 protein: CASSQDYGTGEPNSYEQYF

clone size: .
D gene: .
J gene: TRBJ1-2
V gene: TRBV19
CDR3 DNA: TGTGCCAGTCGAGCGCCAGAAGCTTATGGCTACACCTTC
CDR3 protein: CASRAPEAYGYTF

clone size: .
D gene: TRBD1
J gene: TRBJ1-2
V gene: TRBV14
CDR3 DNA: TGTGCCAGCAGCCAATCTATATATTTGACAGGGCGAAACTATGGCTACACCTTC
CDR3 protein: CASSQSIYLTGRNYGYTF

clone size: .
D gene: .
J gene: TRBJ1-4
V gene: TRBV5-3
CDR3 DNA: TGTGCCAGAAGCTTGGGACGGACATCTAATGAAAAACTGTTTTTT
CDR3 protein: CARSLGRTSNEKLFF

clone size: .
D gene: .
J gene: TRBJ1-6
V gene: TRBV10-3
CDR3 DNA: TGTGCCATCAGTGCCGGGCTGAATTCACCCCTCCACTTT
CDR3 protein: CAISAGLNSPLHF